What follows are 17 T cell receptor beta chains derived from one specimen sequenced in a study of T cell repertoires in cytomegalovirus infection. TCRdb itself ran the reads through MiXCR, one entry per CDR3 protein. The repertoire holds more than 350,000 distinct CDR3 sequences, with around 32% as singletons. Sequencing was carried out using PBMCs. The source is a human donor in good health (CMV status not recorded). Some clones in this sample may be carry-over from other donors' samples.

The gene calls are TRBV3-1 and TRBJ1-3; D unresolved. The CDR3 has 12 amino acids. Germline V gene data show CDR1 as LGHDT and CDR2 as YNNKEL (reference sequence). Between the trimmed V and J ends, which lost 2 bases and 3 bases, there was a span of 2 bases. The CDR3 nucleotides read TGTGCCAGCAGCCAACTTGGAAACACCATATATTTT. This codes for CASSQLGNTIYF.

In this sample, this clonotype turned up a few times. This chain connects TRBV2 to TRBJ2-5; D is undetermined. The CDR3 totals 14 residues. CDR1 SNHLY and CDR2 FYNNEI come from the germline V gene. V gave up 3 bases and J gave up 5 bases, with 13 bases separating them. CDR3 DNA sequence: TGTGCCAGCAGTGAGTCAAGCCGCGGCGAGACCCAGTACTTC. Its protein is CASSESSRGETQYF. The whole variable domain, filled in from reference TRBV2 and TRBJ2-5, reads EPEVTQTPSHQVTQMGQEVILRCVPISNHLYFYWYRQILGQKVEFLVSFYNNEISEKSEIFDDQFSVERPDGSNFTLKIRSTKLEDSAMYFCASSESSRGETQYFGPGTRLLVL.

V is TRBV11-2 and J is TRBJ1-1, with TRBD1 identical over 12 bases. This CDR3 region has 16 residues. Trimming cost V 3 bases and J 6 bases; bases outside gene matches: 8. In germline, CDR1 is SGHAT, CDR2 FQNNGV. CDR3 sequence: CASSLPGQGARAEAFF. Here the CDR3 DNA reads TGTGCCAGCAGCTTGCCGGGACAGGGGGCGCGGGCTGAAGCTTTCTTT.

This chain links TRBV12-3 or TRBV12-4 with TRBJ2-7; 7 positions match TRBD1. The CDR3 spans 15 residues. V shed 6 bases and J 3 bases; nucleotides not matched to a gene: 11. CDR3 residues: CASRTTGVGVYEQYF. In nucleotides, the CDR3 is TGTGCCAGCAGGACCACAGGGGTCGGAGTCTACGAGCAGTACTTC.

This clonotype was counted only a few times. The CDR3 DNA sequence: TGCGCCAGCAGCTTGGAGTATAAGGGAGGAAAGTTCTTC. Protein product: CASSLEYKGGKFF. The genes are TRBV5-1 and TRBJ2-1; D possibly corresponds to TRBD2 (6 bases). The CDR3 length is 13 residues. V was trimmed by 0 bases and J by 14 bases, leaving 15 bases between them. The germline gives CDR1 SGHRS, CDR2 YFSETQ.

The rearrangement joins TRBV6-2 or TRBV6-3 to TRBJ2-1; 7 nucleotides agree with TRBD1. The germline gives CDR1 MNHEY, CDR2 SVGEGT. CDR3 length: 14 amino acids. V was clipped by 2 bases and J by 2 bases; unmatched bases: 0. The chain's CDR3 is CASSYGQAYNEQFF. CDR3 in DNA: TGTGCCAGCAGTTACGGACAGGCCTACAATGAGCAGTTCTTC.

This clonotype was seen a few times. The chain carries TRBV7-2 and TRBJ1-1; D is undetermined. This CDR3 has 16 amino acids. V was cut by 5 bases and J by 2 bases, with 18 bases left in between. The germline V gene encodes CDR1 SGHTA and CDR2 FQGNSA. DNA for the CDR3: TGTGCCAGCAGCCCACGCCCGGGGATGGTTAACACTGAAGCTTTCTTT. It yields the protein CASSPRPGMVNTEAFF.

This clonotype was observed a few times. The chain carries TRBV4-1 and TRBJ2-7; D perhaps matches TRBD1 (6 bases). V was clipped by 5 bases and J by 2 bases, with 13 bases between them. There are 14 residues in the CDR3. The germline V gene has CDR1 MGHRA and CDR2 YSYEKL. The CDR3 coding sequence is TGCGCCAGCAGCTATGGACAGAATACCTACGAGCAGTACTTC. It encodes CASSYGQNTYEQYF.

This clonotype was found many times. This chain connects TRBV7-9 to TRBJ2-1; TRBD2 aligns across 10 bases. The CDR3 runs to 15 residues. Germline CDR1 is SEHNR and CDR2 is FQNEAQ (reference sequence). V shed 6 bases, J shed 7 bases, and the junction held 9 bases outside the gene matches. CDR3 bases: TGTGCCAGCAGATCTCCGGGACTAGCGAGGAATGAGCAGTTCTTC. Its protein is CASRSPGLARNEQFF.

This clonotype was observed a handful of times. This chain links TRBV19 with TRBJ2-3; D gene ambiguous. Germline CDR1 and CDR2: LNHDA and SQIVND (reference sequence). The CDR3 contains 13 residues. Trimming removed 5 bases at V and 4 bases at J, with 10 bases between. The CDR3 spells CASSPRSPDTQYF. The CDR3 nucleotides read TGTGCCAGTAGTCCGAGGTCCCCAGATACGCAGTATTTT.

Comments on this clonotype: Because the CDR3 is missing its conserved closing phenylalanine or tryptophan, this is likely a read error. Here the CDR3 DNA reads TGTGCCAGCTCCGCAGGCCCTAGCTCCTACAATGAGCAGTTCTTA. Its translation is CASSAGPSSYNEQFL. The V and J genes are TRBV18 and TRBJ2-1; no reliable D call. V dropped 6 bases and J dropped 0 bases, with 12 bases sitting between them. CDR3 length equals 15 residues. Germline loops: CDR1 KGHSH, CDR2 LQKENI.

The chain combines TRBV6-2 or TRBV6-3 with TRBJ2-7; 7 bases line up with TRBD2. The J segment lost 0 bases and the V segment lost 6 bases, leaving 8 bases of the junction unmatched. Per germline, CDR1 MNHEY and CDR2 SVGEGT. This CDR3 region has 15 residues. CDR3 loop: CASSPGTTVSYEQYF. DNA for the CDR3: TGTGCCAGCAGCCCCGGGACTACTGTCTCCTACGAGCAGTACTTC.

The chain has TRBV7-9 and TRBJ1-5, with D possibly matching TRBD1 (5 bases). Per germline, CDR1 SEHNR and CDR2 FQNEAQ (reference sequence). CDR3 size: 16 residues. Deletions cut 0 bases from V and 1 base from J, with 10 bases between. For the CDR3, the DNA is TGTGCCAGCAGCTTAGCGGGGGGTAGGAGCAATCAGCCCCAGCATTTT. Residues: CASSLAGGRSNQPQHF.

This clonotype came up once. J is TRBJ2-7 and V is TRBV5-4; 7 nucleotides match TRBD1. Germline CDR1 is SGHNT and CDR2 is YYREEE (reference sequence). The CDR3 loop spans 13 amino acids. Germline trimming cut 7 bases from V and 1 base from J; bases unmatched to any gene: 5. CDR3 in amino acids: CASLLQGSYEQYF. The CDR3 DNA sequence: TGTGCCAGCTTACTACAGGGGTCCTACGAGCAGTACTTC.

CDR3 residues: CASSYDSQGYNEQFF. CDR3 nucleotide sequence: TGTGCCAGCAGCTATGACAGTCAGGGCTACAATGAGCAGTTCTTC. V is TRBV12-3 or TRBV12-4 and J is TRBJ2-1; tentative D call: TRBD1 (5 bases). V lost 6 bases and J 3 bases, leaving 15 bases between the germline ends. This CDR3 is 15 amino acids long.

The genes are TRBV6-1 and TRBJ1-5; TRBD1 is a possible D gene (5 bases). The V gene's germline CDR1 is MNHNS and CDR2 SASEGT. The ends were cut back, 4 bases at V and 1 base at J, with 8 bases in the middle. The CDR3 runs 14 residues. CDR3 DNA sequence: TGTGCCAGCAGTGTGGGGGACAGCAATCAGCCCCAGCATTTT. Its translation is CASSVGDSNQPQHF.

This chain joins TRBV4-1 and TRBJ1-3, with 8 bases lining up with TRBD1. Germline CDR1 is MGHRA and CDR2 is YSYEKL. The length of the CDR3 is 14 residues. With 8 bases clipped from V and 0 bases from J, the junction kept 3 bases outside the gene matches. The CDR3: CASRQGNSGNTIYF. The CDR3 nucleotides read TGCGCCAGCCGACAGGGGAACTCTGGAAACACCATATATTTT.